What follows are 9 T cell receptor beta chains derived from one specimen sequenced in a study of Ad26.COV2.S vaccination and SARS-CoV-2 variants. Clones were sequenced by immunoSEQ multiplex PCR, and TCRdb holds only the in-frame ones, with some missing. The sample contains hundreds of thousands of clones, 80% to 90% of which appear only once. Treatment specified: roughly 20 received Ad26.COV2.S at low or high dose, single or two shots; about five received placebo; per-sample allocation not given. Collection of the samples took place on day 63 after the first injection of vaccine or placebo. Specimen: peripheral blood, collected in a trial of Ad26.COV2.S vaccine versus placebo. The receptors shown here come from a person aged 18-65 years who received the Ad26.COV2.S COVID-19 vaccine or a placebo.

The chain carries TRBV12-5 and TRBJ1-2; D remains ambiguous. Germline V gives CDR1 LGHNT, CDR2 FRNRAP. V lost 6 bases and J 2 bases, leaving 10 bases between the germline ends. There are 13 residues in the CDR3. The CDR3 loop reads CASGSDINYGYTF. The DNA for the CDR3 is TGTGCTAGTGGCTCCGACATAAACTATGGCTACACCTTC.

The count of this clone is one. CDR3 in amino acids: CASSLFEATEAFF. The CDR3 nucleotides read TGTGCCAGCAGTTTGTTCGAGGCCACTGAAGCTTTCTTT. V is TRBV12-3 or TRBV12-4 and J is TRBJ1-1; D gene unclear. Trimming stripped 3 bases from V and 4 bases from J, with 9 bases between. The CDR3 has 13 amino acids.

This clone was counted once. V and J are TRBV18 and TRBJ2-7; 11 nucleotides agree with TRBD1. V lost 2 bases, J lost 4 bases, and 4 bases stayed unmatched. The CDR3 sequence is 15 residues long. The V gene's germline CDR1 is KGHSH and CDR2 LQKENI. CDR3: CASSPVGTGGYEQYF. DNA of the CDR3: TGTGCCAGCTCACCAGTAGGGACAGGGGGTTACGAGCAGTACTTC.

The V and J genes are TRBV7-9 and TRBJ2-7; D not resolved. V lost 3 bases and J lost 1, with 4 bases in between. This CDR3 spans 12 amino acids. Germline CDR1 is SEHNR and CDR2 is FQNEAQ (reference sequence). The DNA for the CDR3 is TGTGCCAGCAGCTTCCTATCCTACGAGCAGTACTTC. Translation gives CASSFLSYEQYF.

This clone showed up just once. The chain joins TRBV6-1 to TRBJ2-3; 10 nucleotides align to TRBD2. The CDR3 sequence is 17 residues long. Germline V lookup: CDR1 MNHNS, CDR2 SASEGT. The junction had 12 bases not matched to a gene; V was cut back by 4 bases and J by 5 bases. The CDR3 nucleotides are TGTGCCAGCAGTGGACGGGGAGCGGGAGGGCAGGTAGATACGCAGTATTTT. This codes for CASSGRGAGGQVDTQYF.

The chain has TRBV30 and TRBJ2-1, with 9 bases fitting TRBD1. Trimming took 0 bases from V and 14 from J; bases not matched to a gene: 2. Germline CDR1 and CDR2: GTSNPN and SVGIG (reference sequence). This CDR3 region has 11 residues. The CDR3 nucleotides are TGTGCCTGGAGTGTAGGACAGGGGAAGTTCTTC. Its translation: CAWSVGQGKFF.

This chain uses TRBV19 with TRBJ2-4, with 9 positions matching TRBD2. This CDR3 region has 18 residues. After removal of 1 base from V and 0 bases from J, the junction contained 7 bases not matched to a gene. CDR1 is LNHDA, CDR2 SQIVND, per germline (reference sequence). CDR3 protein: CASSIGRPSGVAKNIQYF. CDR3 nucleotides: TGTGCCAGTAGTATAGGGCGTCCTAGCGGGGTAGCCAAAAACATTCAGTACTTC.

The chain couples TRBV12-5 to TRBJ1-5, with 8 bases lining up with TRBD1. The germline CDR1 and CDR2 sequences are LGHNT and FRNRAP. The junction had 11 bases not matched to a gene; V was cut back by 6 bases and J by 1 base. CDR3 size: 17 residues. CDR3 nucleotide sequence: TGTGCTAGTGGCCAAGCGGACAGGGCGGCCAGCAATCAGCCCCAGCATTTT. Its translation: CASGQADRAASNQPQHF.

The chain uses TRBV7-9 and TRBJ2-2; D remains unclear. This CDR3 contains 15 residues. Germline CDR1 reads SEHNR; CDR2 reads FQNEAQ (reference sequence). With 6 bases removed from V and 0 bases from J, the gap between germline ends came to 11 bases. In DNA, the CDR3 is TGTGCCAGCAGTTTCTTAGTCCCGAACACCGGGGAGCTGTTTTTT. Its protein product is CASSFLVPNTGELFF.